The TCR beta chain described here comes from a study of graft-versus-host responses after intestinal transplantation. Across the whole study: Induction using anti-thymocyte globulin, followed by tacrolimus and steroids for approximately three years, was given to all recipients. Study results and caveats: Recipient-marrow GvH clones were detected, some having first appeared in ileum or blood. Early post-transplant HvG declines showed an association with peak circulating GvH clone levels. Some patients had graft-donor T cell macrochimerism, and their allografts showed high graft-versus-host to host-versus-graft clonal ratios.

Clones were sequenced by immunoSEQ multiplex PCR, and TCRdb holds only the in-frame ones, with some missing. This table holds fewer than 90,000 clones, 94% found once. Regarding this clone: Its specificity is unknown.

This receptor was obtained from a human donor who was the organ donor for an intestinal transplant. The source was unstimulated CD4+ T cells sorted from spleen or lymph node cells, collected before transplant.

The CDR3 here is CASGRSFLRDSPLHF. The CDR3 DNA sequence: TGTGCCAGCGGTCGATCCTTCCTCCGGGATTCACCCCTCCACTTT. J is TRBJ1-6 and V is TRBV28, with D uncertain. CDR1 is MDHEN and CDR2 is SYDVKM in the germline V gene. V lost 8 bases and J lost 8, with 19 bases in between. The CDR3 runs to 15 residues. The full variable domain, with the rest looked up from reference TRBV28 and TRBJ1-6, is DVKVTQSSRYLVKRTGEKVFLECVQDMDHENMFWYRQDPGLGLRLIYFSYDVKMKEKGDIPEGYSVSREKKERFSLILESASTNQTSMYLCASGRSFLRDSPLHFGNGTRLTVT.